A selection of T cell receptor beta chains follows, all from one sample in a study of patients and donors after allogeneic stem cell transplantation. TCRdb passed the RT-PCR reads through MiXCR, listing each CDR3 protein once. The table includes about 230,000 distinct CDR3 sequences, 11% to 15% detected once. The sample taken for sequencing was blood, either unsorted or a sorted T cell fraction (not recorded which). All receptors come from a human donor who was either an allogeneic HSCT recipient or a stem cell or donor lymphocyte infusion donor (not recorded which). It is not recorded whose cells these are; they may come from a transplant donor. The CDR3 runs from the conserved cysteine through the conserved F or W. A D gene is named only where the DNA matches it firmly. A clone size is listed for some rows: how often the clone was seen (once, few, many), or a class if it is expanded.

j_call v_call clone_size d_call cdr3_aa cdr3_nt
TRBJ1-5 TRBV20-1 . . CSARDARGKAQHF TGCAGTGCTAGAGATGCTCGGGGAAAGGCCCAGCATTTT
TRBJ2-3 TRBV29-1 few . CSVEVGGGLGDTQYF TGCAGCGTTGAAGTGGGGGGGGGGCTCGGAGATACGCAGTATTTT
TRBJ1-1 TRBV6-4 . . CAGPLENTEAFF TGTGCCGGACCCCTTGAGAACACTGAAGCTTTCTTT
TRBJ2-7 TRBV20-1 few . CSARGQTYEQYF TGCAGTGCTAGAGGACAGACCTACGAGCAGTACTTC
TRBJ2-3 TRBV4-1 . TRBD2 CASSQERGAADTQYF TGCGCCAGCAGCCAAGAGCGGGGGGCGGCGGATACGCAGTATTTT
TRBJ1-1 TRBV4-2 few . CASRGLYRVGTEAFF TGTGCCAGCAGGGGCTTGTATAGGGTCGGCACTGAAGCTTTCTTT
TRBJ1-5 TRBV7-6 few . CASSPQTSNQPQHF TGTGCCAGCAGCCCGCAGACTAGCAATCAGCCCCAGCATTTT
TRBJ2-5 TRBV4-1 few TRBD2 CASSQGRTSGDRETQYF TGCGCCAGCAGCCAAGGGAGGACTAGCGGGGATCGAGAGACCCAGTACTTC
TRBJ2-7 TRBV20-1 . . CSGNRDSWWEQYF TGCAGTGGAAACAGGGACTCGTGGTGGGAGCAGTACTTC
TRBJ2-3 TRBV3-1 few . CASSRRRGEDTQYF TGTGCCAGCAGCCGAAGGAGGGGCGAAGATACGCAGTATTTT
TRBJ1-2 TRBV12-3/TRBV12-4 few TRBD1 CASSFYGGQGVHYGYTF TGTGCCAGCAGTTTTTATGGGGGACAGGGGGTGCACTATGGCTACACCTTC
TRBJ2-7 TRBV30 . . CARGNRYGSYEQYF TGTGCTCGGGGAAACAGGTATGGGTCCTACGAGCAGTACTTC
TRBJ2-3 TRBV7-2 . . CASSSRGRSTDTQYF TGTGCCAGCAGCTCCCGGGGCCGATCCACAGATACGCAGTATTTT
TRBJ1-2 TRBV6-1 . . CASSPQGSSGYTF TGTGCCAGCAGTCCACAAGGGAGTTCTGGCTACACCTTC
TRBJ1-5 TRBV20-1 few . CSAPKQLNSNQPQHF TGCAGTGCTCCTAAACAGCTCAATAGCAATCAGCCCCAGCATTTT
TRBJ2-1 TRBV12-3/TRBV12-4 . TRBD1 CASGLPGQGVNEQFF TGTGCCAGCGGATTACCGGGACAGGGGGTAAATGAGCAGTTCTTC
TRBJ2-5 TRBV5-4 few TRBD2 CASSLATSVTGTETQYF TGTGCCAGCAGCTTGGCGACTAGCGTCACTGGGACAGAGACCCAGTACTTC
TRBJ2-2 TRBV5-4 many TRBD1 CASSSQGAGELFF TGTGCCAGCAGCTCACAGGGGGCCGGGGAGCTGTTTTTT
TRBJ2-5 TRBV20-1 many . CSAQDQETQYF TGCAGTGCCCAGGACCAAGAGACCCAGTACTTC
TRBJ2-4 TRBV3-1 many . CASSQDLLAKNIQYF TGCGCCAGCAGCCAAGATTTGTTAGCCAAAAACATTCAGTACTTC
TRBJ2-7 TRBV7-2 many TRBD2 CASSLAGGTKYEQYF TGTGCCAGCAGCTTAGCGGGGGGGACCAAGTACGAGCAGTACTTC
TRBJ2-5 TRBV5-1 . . CASSRLLGQQETQYF TGCGCCAGCAGCCGCCTACTCGGACAGCAAGAGACCCAGTACTTC
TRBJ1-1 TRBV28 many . CASSFPGQNTEAFF TGTGCCAGCAGTTTCCCCGGGCAGAACACTGAAGCTTTCTTT
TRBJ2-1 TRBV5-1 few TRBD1 CASSLSGPGQGMHEQFF TGCGCCAGCAGCCTGTCCGGACCTGGACAGGGCATGCATGAGCAGTTCTTC